This TCR beta chain was observed in a study of PD-L1 blockade in urothelial cancer. Study details: Patients' atezolizumab regimen, 1,200 mg intravenously every 3 weeks, began in about 2014. Blood gave a median 141,255 T cells.

Described time point: pretreatment peripheral blood. The table came from immunoSEQ multiplex PCR; TCRdb's copy has only in-frame clones and leaves some out. The data show approximately 100,000 clones, roughly nine tenths seen once. Study conclusions and caveats: Blood TCR clonality below the median before treatment was a predictor of better survival.

To note about this clone: Its antigen remains unidentified.

The germline CDR1 and CDR2 sequences are ENHRY and SYGVKD. The germline V and J ends were trimmed by 3 bases and 4 bases, with 11 bases remaining between them. The CDR3 is 14 amino acids. Sequences were derived from PBMCs, sampled around atezolizumab (anti-PD-L1) treatment. This chain links TRBV10-3 with TRBJ2-3, with a possible D match to TRBD1 (6 bases). This receptor was identified in an elderly woman with urothelial cancer. The CDR3 bases are TGTGCCATCAGTGATAACAGGGCCCCAGATACGCAGTATTTT. This encodes CAISDNRAPDTQYF.